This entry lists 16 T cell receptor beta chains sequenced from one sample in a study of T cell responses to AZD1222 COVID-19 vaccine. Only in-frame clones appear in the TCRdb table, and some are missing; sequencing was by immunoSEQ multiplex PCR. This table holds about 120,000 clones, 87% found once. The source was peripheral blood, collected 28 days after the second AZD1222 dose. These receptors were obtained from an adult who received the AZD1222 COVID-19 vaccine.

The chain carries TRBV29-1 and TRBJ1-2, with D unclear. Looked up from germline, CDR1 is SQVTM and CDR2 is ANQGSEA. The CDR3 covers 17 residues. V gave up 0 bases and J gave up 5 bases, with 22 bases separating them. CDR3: CSVEDSKRRESQYGYTF. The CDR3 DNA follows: TGCAGCGTTGAAGATAGTAAGCGCCGGGAAAGTCAGTATGGCTACACCTTC.

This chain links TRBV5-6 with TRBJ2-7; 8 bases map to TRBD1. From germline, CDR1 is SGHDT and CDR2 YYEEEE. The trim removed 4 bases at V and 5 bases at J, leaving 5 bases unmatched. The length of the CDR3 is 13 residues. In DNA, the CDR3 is TGTGCCAGCAGCAGGACAGGGTTCCACGAGCAGTACTTC. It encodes CASSRTGFHEQYF.

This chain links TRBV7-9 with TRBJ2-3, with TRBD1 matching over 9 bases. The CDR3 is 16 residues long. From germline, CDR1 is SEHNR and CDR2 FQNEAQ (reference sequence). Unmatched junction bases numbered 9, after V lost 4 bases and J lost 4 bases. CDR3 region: CASSSGTGPPPDTQYF. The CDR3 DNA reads TGTGCCAGCAGCTCCGGGACAGGGCCCCCCCCAGATACGCAGTATTTT.

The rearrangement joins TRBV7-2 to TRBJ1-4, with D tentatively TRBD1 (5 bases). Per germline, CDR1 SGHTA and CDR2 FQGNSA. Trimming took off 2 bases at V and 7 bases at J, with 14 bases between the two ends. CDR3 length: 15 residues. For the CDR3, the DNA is TGTGCCAGCAGCTTAACCTCAGGGTGGGGTGAAAAACTGTTTTTT. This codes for CASSLTSGWGEKLFF.

Here the CDR3 reads CASSLMVQGTRTEAFF. As DNA, the CDR3 is TGTGCCAGCAGCTTAATGGTACAGGGGACAAGAACTGAAGCTTTCTTT. The chain employs TRBV11-2 and TRBJ1-1; TRBD1 matches at 7 bases. Germline V gene sequence: CDR1 SGHAT, CDR2 FQNNGV. The CDR3 totals 16 residues. V dropped 2 bases and J dropped 5; count of bases not matched to a gene: 11. Together with reference TRBV11-2 and TRBJ1-1, the CDR3 gives the full variable domain: EAGVAQSPRYKIIEKRQSVAFWCNPISGHATLYWYQQILGQGPKLLIQFQNNGVVDDSQLPKDRFSAERLKGVDSTLKIQPAKLEDSAVYLCASSLMVQGTRTEAFFGQGTRLTVV.

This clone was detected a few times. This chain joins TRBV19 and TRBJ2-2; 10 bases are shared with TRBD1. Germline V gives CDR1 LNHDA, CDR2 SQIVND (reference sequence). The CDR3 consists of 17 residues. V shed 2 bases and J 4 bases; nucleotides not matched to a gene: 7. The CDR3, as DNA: TGTGCCAGTAGTATATCGGGGACAGGGGCGGTCACCGGGGAGCTGTTTTTT. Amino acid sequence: CASSISGTGAVTGELFF.

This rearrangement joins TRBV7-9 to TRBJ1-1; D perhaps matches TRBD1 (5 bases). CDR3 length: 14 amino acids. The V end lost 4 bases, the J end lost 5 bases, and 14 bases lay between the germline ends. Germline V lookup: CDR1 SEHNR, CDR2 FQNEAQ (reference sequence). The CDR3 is CASSSGLLGTEAFF. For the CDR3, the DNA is TGTGCCAGCAGCTCAGGGCTTTTGGGAACTGAAGCTTTCTTT. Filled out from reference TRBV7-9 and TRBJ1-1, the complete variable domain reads DTGVSQNPRHKITKRGQNVTFRCDPISEHNRLYWYRQTLGQGPEFLTYFQNEAQLEKSRLLSDRFSAERPKGSFSTLEIQRTEQGDSAMYLCASSSGLLGTEAFFGQGTRLTVV.

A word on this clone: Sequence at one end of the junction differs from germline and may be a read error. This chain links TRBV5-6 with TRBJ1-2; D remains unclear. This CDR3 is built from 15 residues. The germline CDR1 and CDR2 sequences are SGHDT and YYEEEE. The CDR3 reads CASSSPLWGILQSSF. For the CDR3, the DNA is TGTGCCAGCAGCTCCCCCTTGTGGGGTATCCTACAGTCCAGCTTC.

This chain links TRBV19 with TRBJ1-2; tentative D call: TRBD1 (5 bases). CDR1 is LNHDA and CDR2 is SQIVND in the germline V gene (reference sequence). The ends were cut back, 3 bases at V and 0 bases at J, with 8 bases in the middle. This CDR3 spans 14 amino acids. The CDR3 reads CASSIGGSNYGYTF. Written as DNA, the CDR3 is TGTGCCAGTAGTATCGGGGGATCTAACTATGGCTACACCTTC.

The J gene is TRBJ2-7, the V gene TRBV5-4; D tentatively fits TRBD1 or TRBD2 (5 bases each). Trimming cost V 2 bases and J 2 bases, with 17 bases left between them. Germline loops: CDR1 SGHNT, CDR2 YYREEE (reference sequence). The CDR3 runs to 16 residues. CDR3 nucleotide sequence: TGTGCCAGCAGCTTTCCCCGACAGTCGGGGCCCTACGAGCAGTACTTC. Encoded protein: CASSFPRQSGPYEQYF.

The CDR3, as DNA: TGTGCCAGCAGTAATACAGGGGGCTTTAGCTACACCTTC. Its translation is CASSNTGGFSYTF. This chain links TRBV5-4 with TRBJ1-2; 9 nucleotides line up with TRBD1. With V trimmed by 5 bases and J by 9 bases, 8 bases remained unmatched. This CDR3 spans 13 amino acids. Germline V CDR1 and CDR2: SGHNT, YYREEE (reference sequence).

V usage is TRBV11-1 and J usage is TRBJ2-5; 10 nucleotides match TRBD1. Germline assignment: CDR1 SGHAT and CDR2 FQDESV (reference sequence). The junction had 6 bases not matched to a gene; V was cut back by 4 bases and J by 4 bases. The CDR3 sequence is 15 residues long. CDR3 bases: TGTGCCAGCAGCTCCAGGACAGGGGGAGTAGAGACCCAGTACTTC. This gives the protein CASSSRTGGVETQYF.

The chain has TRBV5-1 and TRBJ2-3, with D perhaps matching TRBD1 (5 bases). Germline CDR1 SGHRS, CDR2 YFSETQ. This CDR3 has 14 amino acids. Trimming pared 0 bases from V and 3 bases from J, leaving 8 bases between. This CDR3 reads CASSLAQGTDTQYF. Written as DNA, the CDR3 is TGCGCCAGCAGCTTGGCCCAGGGAACAGATACGCAGTATTTT.

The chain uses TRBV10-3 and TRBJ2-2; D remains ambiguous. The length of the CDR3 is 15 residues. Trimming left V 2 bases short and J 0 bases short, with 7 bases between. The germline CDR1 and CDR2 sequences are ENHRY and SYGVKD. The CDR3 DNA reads TGTGCCATCAGTGAGACGCCAGCGAACACCGGGGAGCTGTTTTTT. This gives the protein CAISETPANTGELFF.

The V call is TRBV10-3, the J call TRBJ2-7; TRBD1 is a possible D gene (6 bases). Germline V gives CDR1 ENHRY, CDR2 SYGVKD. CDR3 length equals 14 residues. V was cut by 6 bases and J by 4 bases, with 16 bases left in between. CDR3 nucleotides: TGTGCCATCAGAGACGACAGGAGTCTTTACGAGCAGTACTTC. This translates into CAIRDDRSLYEQYF.

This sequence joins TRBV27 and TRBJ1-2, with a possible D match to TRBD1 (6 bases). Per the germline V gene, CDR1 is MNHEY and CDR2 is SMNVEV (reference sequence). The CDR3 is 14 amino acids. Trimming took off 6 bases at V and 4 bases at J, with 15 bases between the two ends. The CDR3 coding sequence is TGTGCCAGCAGGAGCCCCGGGGGGGCCTATGGCTACACCTTC. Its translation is CASRSPGGAYGYTF.